The clone carrying this TCR beta chain was counted once. The PCR made use of 60 Vbeta and 13 Jbeta primers. The method was immunoSEQ multiplex PCR; TCRdb's version includes in-frame clones alone and lacks a portion of them. The data hold some 170,000 clones, with 60% to 80% observed a single time. The data derive from a study of cytomegalovirus exposure and HLA in healthy donors. The CDR3 spans 17 residues. V gave up 3 bases and J gave up 4 bases; unmatched junction bases: 10. Germline V gene sequence: CDR1 MDHEN, CDR2 SYDVKM. This TCR was sampled from a man aged 35 to 55 in good health and CMV-seropositive. The chain carries TRBV28 and TRBJ2-7; 12 bases line up with TRBD2. Sequencing input: PBMCs. CDR3 sequence (DNA): TGTGCCAGCAGTTTCCCCAGGAGGACTAGCGGGGATTACGAGCAGTACTTC. This codes for CASSFPRRTSGDYEQYF.